This is a list of T cell receptor beta chains from one sample in a study of shared clonotypes between healthy human individuals. Method: immunoSEQ multiplex PCR; TCRdb's copy keeps in-frame clones and lacks some. The repertoire holds approximately 460,000 clones, with around 77% as singletons. The sequencing input was PBMCs. These receptors originate from a woman aged 40 to 50 in good health. Some clones in this sample may be carry-over from other donors' samples. CDR3s include the opening cysteine and the closing phenylalanine or tryptophan. The D gene is left open where the match is weak. Only some rows state a clone size, as once, few, many or a class for expanded clones.

d_gene	v_gene	abundance	j_gene	CDR3aa	CDR3nt
NA	TRBV27	NA	TRBJ2-1	CASSLALPYNEQFF	TGTGCCAGCAGTTTAGCCTTACCCTACAATGAGCAGTTCTTC
NA	TRBV5-5	NA	TRBJ1-2	CASSLASFYGYTF	TGTGCCAGCAGCTTGGCAAGCTTCTATGGCTACACCTTC
NA	TRBV5-1	NA	TRBJ1-2	CASSFQTEVGGYTF	TGCGCCAGCAGCTTCCAAACAGAGGTGGGGGGCTACACCTTC
TRBD1	TRBV7-2	NA	TRBJ1-2	CASSSPHRGLLYGYTF	TGTGCCAGCAGCTCCCCCCACAGGGGGCTACTCTATGGCTACACCTTC
NA	TRBV11-2	NA	TRBJ1-5	CASSFRGNQPQHF	TGTGCCAGCAGCTTTAGGGGGAATCAGCCCCAGCATTTT
TRBD1	TRBV15	NA	TRBJ1-2	CATSRDLGTGYGYTF	TGTGCCACCAGCAGAGATCTCGGGACAGGGTATGGCTACACCTTC
NA	TRBV15	NA	TRBJ2-3	CATSMAGPDTQYF	TGTGCCACCAGCATGGCAGGGCCAGATACGCAGTATTTT
TRBD1	TRBV7-3	NA	TRBJ2-5	CASSRTGAGETQYF	TGTGCCAGCAGCCGCACAGGGGCCGGAGAGACCCAGTACTTC
TRBD1	TRBV2	once	TRBJ1-4	CASNPGQGAWEKLFF	TGTGCCAGCAACCCGGGACAGGGGGCCTGGGAAAAACTGTTTTTT
NA	TRBV27	NA	TRBJ1-1	CASSSTGPSLNTEAFF	TGTGCCAGCAGTTCGACCGGTCCGTCCTTGAACACTGAAGCTTTCTTT
TRBD1	TRBV30	NA	TRBJ2-5	CAWSTGTGWETQYF	TGTGCCTGGAGTACTGGGACAGGGTGGGAGACCCAGTACTTC
TRBD1	TRBV6-1	NA	TRBJ1-2	CASSTQGTASYGYTF	TGTGCCAGCAGTACCCAAGGGACAGCCAGCTATGGCTACACCTTC
NA	TRBV7-9	many	TRBJ1-1	CASSPRGAWTEAFF	TGTGCCAGCAGCCCTCGAGGGGCTTGGACTGAAGCTTTCTTT
NA	TRBV28	few	TRBJ2-1	CASSFGGSYNEQFF	TGTGCCAGCAGTTTTGGGGGATCCTACAATGAGCAGTTCTTC
TRBD2	TRBV27	NA	TRBJ2-7	CASSLAGALYEQYF	TGTGCCAGCAGTTTAGCGGGAGCACTTTACGAGCAGTACTTC
NA	TRBV7-9	once	TRBJ1-1	CASSLISTEAFF	TGTGCCAGCAGCTTAATTTCAACTGAAGCTTTCTTT
NA	TRBV11-2	NA	TRBJ1-1	CASRALKRAEAFF	TGTGCCAGCAGGGCCCTGAAAAGGGCTGAAGCTTTCTTT
TRBD2	TRBV14	NA	TRBJ2-3	CASSDPGLAGDADTQYF	TGTGCCAGCAGCGACCCGGGACTAGCGGGAGACGCAGATACGCAGTATTTT
NA	TRBV7-8	NA	TRBJ2-5	CASSPWGRTGQETQYF	TGTGCCAGCAGCCCATGGGGGCGGACGGGGCAAGAGACCCAGTACTTC
TRBD2	TRBV6-6	NA	TRBJ2-7	CASSYSAGGSDEQYF	TGTGCCAGCAGTTACTCTGCGGGAGGTTCGGACGAGCAGTACTTC
TRBD2	TRBV29-1	few	TRBJ2-7	CSVGTSGSFYEQYF	TGCAGCGTTGGGACTAGCGGGAGCTTCTACGAGCAGTACTTC
NA	TRBV9	NA	TRBJ2-1	CASSVGPGSSYNEQFF	TGTGCCAGCAGCGTAGGCCCCGGGAGCTCCTACAATGAGCAGTTCTTC
NA	TRBV28	NA	TRBJ2-1	CASSLSGPGGALGFF	TGTGCCAGCAGTTTATCAGGTCCTGGCGGGGCTCTAGGGTTCTTC
NA	TRBV27	NA	TRBJ2-1	CASSPLTGSRATNEQFF	TGTGCCAGCAGTCCTTTGACAGGTTCGAGGGCTACCAATGAGCAGTTCTTC
NA	TRBV5-1	NA	TRBJ2-2	CASSYTGPNTGELFF	TGCGCCAGCAGCTATACAGGGCCGAACACCGGGGAGCTGTTTTTT
NA	TRBV19	NA	TRBJ2-7	CASSIATASYEQYF	TGTGCCAGTAGTATTGCAACAGCGTCCTACGAGCAGTACTTC
NA	TRBV10-3	NA	TRBJ1-1	CAISPTANTEAFF	TGTGCCATCAGCCCGACAGCGAACACTGAAGCTTTCTTT
NA	TRBV6-5	NA	TRBJ1-1	CASSYSRVSEAFF	TGTGCCAGCAGTTACTCGAGGGTCTCTGAAGCTTTCTTT
NA	TRBV10-2	NA	TRBJ1-4	CASTGTDHERLFF	TGCGCCAGCACCGGGACGGATCATGAAAGACTGTTTTTT
NA	TRBV7-3	many	TRBJ2-7	CASSFLRYSPYEQYF	TGTGCCAGCAGTTTCCTCCGCTACTCACCCTACGAGCAGTACTTC
NA	TRBV15	NA	TRBJ2-7	CATSREGTYEQYF	TGTGCCACCAGCAGAGAGGGGACCTACGAGCAGTACTTC
TRBD2	TRBV29-1	NA	TRBJ2-1	CSVGGRGLNEQFF	TGCAGCGTTGGTGGGAGGGGTCTGAATGAGCAGTTCTTC
NA	TRBV7-9	NA	TRBJ2-1	CASRGEPGEQFF	TGTGCCAGCAGAGGGGAGCCCGGTGAGCAGTTCTTC
NA	TRBV9	NA	TRBJ2-7	CASSVDARNYEQYF	TGTGCCAGCAGCGTAGACGCCAGGAACTACGAGCAGTACTTC
TRBD1	TRBV18	NA	TRBJ1-5	CASSRTGFSNQPQHF	TGTGCCAGCTCACGGACAGGTTTTAGCAATCAGCCCCAGCATTTT
TRBD1	TRBV5-4	NA	TRBJ2-7	CASSRTGFYEQYF	TGTGCCAGCAGCAGGACAGGGTTCTACGAGCAGTACTTC
TRBD2	TRBV4-1	NA	TRBJ2-7	CASSQTGLAGGRVEQYF	TGCGCCAGCAGCCAAACCGGACTAGCGGGAGGGCGGGTCGAGCAGTACTTC
TRBD1	TRBV9	few	TRBJ2-2	CASSVGQGDTGELFF	TGTGCCAGCAGCGTTGGTCAGGGGGACACCGGGGAGCTGTTTTTT
NA	TRBV28	once	TRBJ2-7	CASSLQPGYEQYF	TGTGCCAGCAGTTTACAGCCGGGGTACGAGCAGTACTTC
NA	TRBV29-1	NA	TRBJ2-7	CSVVGGSYEQYF	TGCAGCGTTGTGGGGGGCTCCTACGAGCAGTACTTC
TRBD2	TRBV5-1	NA	TRBJ2-3	CASSFAGERTDTQYF	TGCGCCAGCAGCTTTGCGGGAGAGCGCACAGATACGCAGTATTTT
NA	TRBV21-1	NA	TRBJ2-7	CASSKAPWTSGAPSYEQYF	TGTGCCAGCAGCAAAGCGCCTTGGACTAGCGGTGCTCCATCCTACGAGCAGTACTTC
NA	TRBV27	NA	TRBJ1-2	CASSLSQGNGYTF	TGTGCCAGCAGTTTATCACAGGGAAATGGCTACACCTTC
NA	TRBV7-8	few	TRBJ1-3	CASSLEHFSGNTIYF	TGTGCCAGCAGCTTAGAACATTTCTCTGGAAACACCATATATTTT
NA	TRBV7-2	many	TRBJ2-2	CASSFSGVKFTGELFF	TGTGCCAGCAGCTTTTCCGGGGTTAAGTTCACCGGGGAGCTGTTTTTT
TRBD1	TRBV4-2	NA	TRBJ2-5	CASSQERGLETQYF	TGTGCCAGCAGCCAAGAAAGGGGGCTAGAGACCCAGTACTTC
NA	TRBV7-2	NA	TRBJ2-1	CASSPRLSSYNEQFF	TGTGCCAGCAGCCCCCGACTGAGCTCCTACAATGAGCAGTTCTTC